These 4 T cell receptor beta chains came from one sample sequenced in a study of blood T cell repertoires in COVID-19. The repertoire was sequenced with immunoSEQ multiplex PCR; TCRdb's copy has only in-frame clones and lacks some. The top ten hold 2.9% of the sample, which has a few hundred thousand clones, roughly 90% seen once. Material for sequencing was peripheral blood. Source of these receptors: a woman aged 25 to 39 with COVID-19, enrolled during active disease.

The rearrangement joins TRBV29-1 to TRBJ1-5; D not certain. Germline V CDR1 and CDR2: SQVTM, ANQGSEA. CDR3 length equals 14 residues. V shed 3 bases and J shed 9 bases, with 18 bases lying between them. The CDR3 coding sequence is TGCAGCGTTGAGGTGGCAGGCTCCGGGAGGCCCCAGCATTTT. Protein: CSVEVAGSGRPQHF.

The gene calls are TRBV9 and TRBJ1-2; 8 bases are shared with TRBD1. The CDR3 has 17 residues. The trim removed 3 bases at V and 0 bases at J, leaving 10 bases unmatched. Germline CDR1 is SGDLS and CDR2 is YYNGEE. The CDR3 loop reads CASSDRQGPLANYGYTF. The CDR3 DNA is TGTGCCAGCAGCGATCGACAGGGGCCCTTAGCTAACTATGGCTACACCTTC.

V gene TRBV3-1 (or the pseudogene TRBV3-2) combines with J gene TRBJ1-4; 9 nucleotides align to TRBD1. V dropped 4 bases and J dropped 0; count of bases not matched to a gene: 6. The CDR3 length is 17 residues. The germline V gene has CDR1 LGHDT and CDR2 YNNKEL (reference sequence). Written as DNA, the CDR3 is TGTGCCAGCAGCCCACAGGGGGCGGGAGCAACTAATGAAAAACTGTTTTTT. Protein sequence: CASSPQGAGATNEKLFF.

The CDR3 DNA is TGTGCCAGCAGCCGAGTCGACAGTATGAACACTGAAGCTTTCTTT. Its translation: CASSRVDSMNTEAFF. The rearrangement joins TRBV4-2 to TRBJ1-1; TRBD1 might be the D (5 bases). The CDR3 totals 15 residues. The V end was cut by 4 bases, the J end by 0 bases, with 12 bases between. Germline CDR1 reads LGHNA; CDR2 reads YNFKEQ.